These T cell receptor beta chains were read from a single sample in a study of molecular identifiers for immune sequencing clone quantification. TCRdb processed the PCR reads anew with MiXCR; each CDR3 protein has one entry. The sample consists of some 650,000 distinct CDR3 sequences, 15% to 20% of them appearing once. Sequencing was carried out using naive CD8+ T cells from blood, with Jurkat cell RNA spiked in. The receptor source for this set is a human donor in good health. Some libraries in this study had Jurkat cell RNA spiked in. The CDR3 runs from the conserved cysteine through the conserved F or W. A D gene is named only where the DNA matches it firmly. Size is stated for part of the rows, as once, few or many counts, or as a class when the clone is expanded.

clone size: few; D gene: NA; V gene: TRBV6-2/TRBV6-3; J gene: TRBJ2-1; CDR3 length: 16; CDR3 protein: CASRRPRQDLYNEQFF; CDR3 DNA: TGTGCCAGCAGACGCCCCCGGCAGGACCTTTACAATGAGCAGTTCTTC
clone size: few; D gene: NA; V gene: TRBV5-6; J gene: TRBJ2-5; CDR3 length: 14; CDR3 protein: CASGLGSQEETQYF; CDR3 DNA: TGTGCCAGCGGACTTGGTAGTCAGGAAGAGACCCAGTACTTC
clone size: few; D gene: NA; V gene: TRBV27; J gene: TRBJ2-7; CDR3 length: 15; CDR3 protein: CASSLSGSLSYEQYF; CDR3 DNA: TGTGCCAGCAGTTTAAGCGGGTCGCTCTCCTACGAGCAGTACTTC
clone size: many; D gene: NA; V gene: TRBV20-1; J gene: TRBJ2-3; CDR3 length: 16; CDR3 protein: CSPIASVPGETDTQYF; CDR3 DNA: TGCAGTCCCATCGCTAGCGTCCCGGGAGAAACAGATACGCAGTATTTT
clone size: NA; D gene: NA; V gene: TRBV10-3; J gene: TRBJ1-1; CDR3 length: 17; CDR3 protein: CAIPSSVKGKANTEAFF; CDR3 DNA: TGTGCCATCCCCTCTTCAGTGAAAGGGAAGGCGAACACTGAAGCTTTCTTC
clone size: few; D gene: NA; V gene: TRBV7-2; J gene: TRBJ2-3; CDR3 length: 14; CDR3 protein: CASSSGGFTDTQYF; CDR3 DNA: TGTGCCAGCAGCTCAGGGGGGTTCACAGATACGCAGTATTTT
clone size: many; D gene: NA; V gene: TRBV27; J gene: TRBJ1-5; CDR3 length: 14; CDR3 protein: CASSLSQGFQPQHF; CDR3 DNA: TGTGCCAGCAGTTTGAGCCAGGGTTTTCAGCCCCAGCATTTT
clone size: NA; D gene: NA; V gene: TRBV25-1; J gene: TRBJ2-1; CDR3 length: 13; CDR3 protein: CASSEFGFSEQFF; CDR3 DNA: TGTGCCAGCAGTGAATTTGGGTTCAGTGAGCAGTTCTTC
clone size: NA; D gene: NA; V gene: TRBV29-1; J gene: TRBJ2-1; CDR3 length: 17; CDR3 protein: CRVEVVFQAGNYNEQFF; CDR3 DNA: TGCAGAGTTGAAGTCGTCTTTCAAGCGGGTAACTACAATGAGCAGTTCTTC
clone size: NA; D gene: NA; V gene: TRBV12-5; J gene: TRBJ2-7; CDR3 length: 14; CDR3 protein: CASGLGQAGGKQYF; CDR3 DNA: TGTGCTAGTGGTTTGGGTCAGGCCGGGGGAAAGCAGTACTTC
clone size: few; D gene: TRBD1; V gene: TRBV19; J gene: TRBJ1-5; CDR3 length: 15; CDR3 protein: CASSITGGTNQLQHF; CDR3 DNA: TGTGCCAGTAGTATTACAGGGGGAACAAATCAGCTCCAGCATTTT
clone size: few; D gene: NA; V gene: TRBV4-3; J gene: TRBJ1-2; CDR3 length: 17; CDR3 protein: CASSQDRLGSPNYGYTF; CDR3 DNA: TGCGCCAGCAGCCAAGATAGGTTAGGCTCACCGAACTATGGCTACACCTTC
clone size: many; D gene: NA; V gene: TRBV5-5; J gene: TRBJ1-1; CDR3 length: 17; CDR3 protein: CASSLAVGLGMDTEAFF; CDR3 DNA: TGTGCCAGCAGCTTGGCCGTGGGGTTGGGGATGGACACTGAAGCTTTCTTT
clone size: NA; D gene: NA; V gene: TRBV3-1; J gene: TRBJ2-1; CDR3 length: 17; CDR3 protein: CASSQDKRRASYNEQFF; CDR3 DNA: TGTGCCAGCAGCCAAGATAAGCGGAGAGCCTCCTACAATGAGCAGTTCTTC
clone size: once; D gene: NA; V gene: TRBV28; J gene: TRBJ2-1; CDR3 length: 14; CDR3 protein: CASSLRTAGNEQFF; CDR3 DNA: TGTGCCAGCAGTTTAAGAACCGCGGGCAATGAGCAGTTCTTC
clone size: many; D gene: TRBD1; V gene: TRBV5-6; J gene: TRBJ1-5; CDR3 length: 16; CDR3 protein: CASSLRTGASNQPQHF; CDR3 DNA: TGTGCCAGCAGCCTAAGGACAGGGGCTAGCAATCAGCCCCAGCATTTT
clone size: many; D gene: NA; V gene: TRBV19; J gene: TRBJ1-1; CDR3 length: 14; CDR3 protein: CASREDSAYTEAFF; CDR3 DNA: TGTGCCAGTAGGGAGGACAGCGCCTACACTGAAGCTTTCTTT
clone size: NA; D gene: NA; V gene: TRBV2; J gene: TRBJ1-1; CDR3 length: 14; CDR3 protein: CASVDRDLNTEAFF; CDR3 DNA: TGTGCCAGCGTGGACAGAGATTTAAACACTGAAGCTTTCTTT
clone size: NA; D gene: NA; V gene: TRBV18; J gene: TRBJ2-7; CDR3 length: 17; CDR3 protein: CASSPGAAAPGGYEQYF; CDR3 DNA: TGTGCCAGCTCACCAGGGGCTGCGGCTCCCGGCGGCTACGAGCAGTACTTC
clone size: NA; D gene: NA; V gene: TRBV27; J gene: TRBJ2-7; CDR3 length: 14; CDR3 protein: CASSFKRGGYEQYF; CDR3 DNA: TGTGCCAGCAGTTTTAAAAGGGGGGGTTACGAGCAGTACTTC
clone size: few; D gene: NA; V gene: TRBV12-3/TRBV12-4; J gene: TRBJ1-3; CDR3 length: 15; CDR3 protein: CASTAFRGPGNTIYF; CDR3 DNA: TGTGCCAGCACCGCCTTTAGGGGACCAGGAAACACCATATATTTT
clone size: many; D gene: NA; V gene: TRBV3-2; J gene: TRBJ2-7; CDR3 length: 11; CDR3 protein: CATPRVQEQYF; CDR3 DNA: TGTGCCACCCCCCGGGTCCAAGAGCAGTACTTC
clone size: NA; D gene: NA; V gene: TRBV7-8; J gene: TRBJ2-1; CDR3 length: 16; CDR3 protein: CASSNSGGNGGNEQFF; CDR3 DNA: TGTGCCAGCAGCAATTCAGGGGGAAATGGAGGGAATGAGCAGTTCTTC
clone size: many; D gene: NA; V gene: TRBV30; J gene: TRBJ2-1; CDR3 length: 12; CDR3 protein: CACQLAIYEQFF; CDR3 DNA: TGTGCCTGCCAACTAGCAATCTATGAGCAGTTCTTC
clone size: many; D gene: TRBD2; V gene: TRBV19; J gene: TRBJ2-1; CDR3 length: 15; CDR3 protein: CASSPTSGGAAEQFF; CDR3 DNA: TGTGCCAGTAGTCCGACTAGCGGGGGGGCCGCTGAGCAGTTCTTC
clone size: few; D gene: TRBD2; V gene: TRBV7-6; J gene: TRBJ2-1; CDR3 length: 16; CDR3 protein: CASSFTTSGGYNEQFF; CDR3 DNA: TGTGCCAGCAGCTTTACTACTAGCGGGGGCTACAATGAGCAGTTCTTC
clone size: many; D gene: NA; V gene: TRBV2; J gene: TRBJ2-7; CDR3 length: 12; CDR3 protein: CASTDGNYEQYF; CDR3 DNA: TGTGCCAGCACTGACGGGAACTACGAGCAGTACTTC
clone size: many; D gene: NA; V gene: TRBV6-2/TRBV6-3; J gene: TRBJ1-1; CDR3 length: 14; CDR3 protein: CASSSRRENTEAFF; CDR3 DNA: TGTGCCAGCAGTTCTCGCAGGGAGAACACTGAAGCTTTCTTT